This TCR beta chain was sequenced for a study of CD8 T cells in Susac syndrome. Study-wide background: Sequencing included Susac syndrome patients, more than five of them with active disease and under ten in remission.

V lost 1 base and J lost 7, with 13 bases in between. The CDR3 has 13 amino acids. Per the germline V gene, CDR1 is GTSNPN and CDR2 is SVGIG (reference sequence). Reverse transcription of roughly 0.5 to 1 ug RNA was carried out with random hexamers. Across 54 Vbeta and 13 Jbeta, TCR beta CDR3 was amplified with immunoSEQ multiplex PCR. TCRdb used MiXCR to reprocess the immunoSEQ multiplex PCR reads, holding one entry per CDR3 protein. The sample carries under 70,000 distinct CDR3 sequences, approximately 95% recorded once. CD8+ and CD4+ T cells circulating in blood were sequenced for TCR beta. The source is a human donor with Susac syndrome. The rearrangement joins TRBV30 to TRBJ1-2, with no clear D. The source material was CD8+ T cells from PBMCs. CDR3 sequence: CAWSAKVRRGYTF. The DNA of the CDR3 is TGTGCCTGGAGTGCCAAGGTGAGACGTGGCTACACCTTC. The entire variable domain, with the rest obtained from reference TRBV30 and TRBJ1-2, is as follows: SQTIHQWPATLVQPVGSPLSLECTVEGTSNPNLYWYRQAAGRGLQLLFYSVGIGQISSEVPQNLSASRPQDRQFILSSKKLLLSDSGFYLCAWSAKVRRGYTFGSGTRLTVV.